The 30 T cell receptor beta chains listed next were all sequenced from one sample in a study of beta chain features in type 1 diabetes. Study-wide points: Moderate yet significant TCRB CDR3 shortening was seen in Type 1 diabetes patients in all four CD4+ subsets.

Their recognized antigens are unknown. The whole isolated RNA underwent reverse transcription, so sequencing captured expressed TCRB transcripts. Assay: immunoSEQ multiplex PCR; the TCRdb copy retains only in-frame clones and omits some. The table records more than 95,000 clones, roughly 28% of them present only once. Material for sequencing was central memory CD4+ T cells from blood. These receptors originate from a woman younger than 30 with type 1 diabetes.

This clone was observed a few times. The chain uses TRBV30 and TRBJ1-2; tentatively, D is TRBD1 (5 bases). Trimming pared 3 bases from V and 8 bases from J, leaving 16 bases between. The CDR3 covers 13 residues. Germline V gene data show CDR1 as GTSNPN and CDR2 as SVGIG (reference sequence). The CDR3, as DNA: TGTGCCTGGAGCCCGGGGGAACGCTGGGGCTACACCTTC. Translated: CAWSPGERWGYTF. Full variable domain (outside the CDR3, taken from reference TRBV30 and TRBJ1-2): SQTIHQWPATLVQPVGSPLSLECTVEGTSNPNLYWYRQAAGRGLQLLFYSVGIGQISSEVPQNLSASRPQDRQFILSSKKLLLSDSGFYLCAWSPGERWGYTFGSGTRLTVV.

This clone occurred a few times. The CDR3 protein is CASSLGGLVAGANVLTF. The CDR3 nucleotides are TGTGCCAGCAGCTTGGGGGGACTAGTGGCTGGGGCCAACGTCCTGACTTTC. The rearrangement links TRBV5-4 to TRBJ2-6, with TRBD2 matching 8 bases. CDR3 length: 17 amino acids. J was trimmed by 2 bases and V by 0 bases; bases with no gene match: 4. Germline V gene sequence: CDR1 SGHNT, CDR2 YYREEE (reference sequence).

The chain has TRBV30 and TRBJ2-1, with 11 bases lining up with TRBD2. CDR3 size: 15 residues. V trimming: 6 bases; J trimming: 2 bases; junction bases outside the gene matches: 6. The germline CDR1 and CDR2 sequences are GTSNPN and SVGIG (reference sequence). The CDR3 DNA sequence: TGTGCCTGTTTTCCGACTAGCGGGACCTACAATGAGCAGTTCTTC. Residues: CACFPTSGTYNEQFF.

A remark on this clone: At the DNA level, this CDR3 is encoded by other sequences in the same sample as well. The chain joins TRBV4-3 to TRBJ2-3, with a possible D match to TRBD1 (5 bases). The CDR3 spans 13 residues. The V gene lost 1 base and the J gene lost 4 bases, with 6 bases spanning the gap. Germline V CDR1 and CDR2: LGHNA, YSLEER. CDR3 in amino acids: CASSQVRADTQYF. CDR3 in DNA: TGCGCCAGCAGCCAAGTCAGGGCAGATACGCAGTATTTT.

The rearrangement uses TRBV4-3 and TRBJ2-1; D is unresolved. The CDR3 covers 16 residues. In germline, CDR1 is LGHNA, CDR2 YSLEER. V shed 0 bases and J shed 3 bases, with 12 bases lying between them. CDR3 nucleotide sequence: TGCGCCAGCAGCCAAGATTGGCTAGTGAACTACAATGAGCAGTTCTTC. Encoded protein: CASSQDWLVNYNEQFF.

The gene calls are TRBV10-3 and TRBJ2-3, with 7 bases identical to TRBD1. The CDR3 spans 13 residues. Germline loops: CDR1 ENHRY, CDR2 SYGVKD. V shed 9 bases, J shed 1 base, and the junction held 4 bases outside the gene matches. CDR3 nucleotides: TGTGCCATTAGGGACAGCGGCACAGATACGCAGTATTTT. Translating it yields CAIRDSGTDTQYF.

The chain joins TRBV4-2 to TRBJ2-3, with D perhaps TRBD2 (7 bases). The CDR3 contains 17 residues. The ends were cut back, 0 bases at V and 0 bases at J, with 13 bases in the middle. Germline V CDR1 and CDR2: LGHNA, YNFKEQ. CDR3 protein: CASSQEGASGSTDTQYF. The CDR3 nucleotides are TGTGCCAGCAGCCAAGAGGGGGCTAGCGGAAGCACAGATACGCAGTATTTT.

The chain joins TRBV7-3 to TRBJ2-7; D is possibly TRBD1 (6 bases). Trimming took off 0 bases at V and 4 bases at J, with 10 bases between the two ends. The CDR3 has 14 residues. CDR1 and CDR2 (germline): SGHTA, FQGTGA. CDR3 amino acids: CASSLTGQIYEQYF. The CDR3 region has the DNA TGTGCCAGCAGCTTAACAGGACAGATTTACGAGCAGTACTTC.

As to this clone: Other DNA sequences in this sample translate to the same CDR3. This chain links TRBV4-2 with TRBJ2-5; 13 bases are a match to TRBD2. The CDR3 is 15 residues long. Trimming at V came to 4 bases and at J to 2 bases, leaving 1 base not matched to a gene. Germline V lookup: CDR1 LGHNA, CDR2 YNFKEQ. In DNA, the CDR3 is TGTGCCAGCAGCCGGACTAGCGGGAGACAAGAGACCCAGTACTTC. Encoded protein: CASSRTSGRQETQYF.

The chain uses TRBV10-3 and TRBJ2-5; no clear D. The germline V and J ends were trimmed by 6 bases and 1 base, with 6 bases remaining between them. Germline V gene sequence: CDR1 ENHRY, CDR2 SYGVKD. This CDR3 spans 12 amino acids. This CDR3 is CAISNPQETQYF. Written as DNA, the CDR3 is TGTGCCATCAGCAATCCCCAAGAGACCCAGTACTTC.

The V gene is TRBV6-6, the J gene TRBJ2-1, with D perhaps matching TRBD2 (6 bases). The CDR3 sequence is 15 residues long. The V end lost 5 bases, the J end lost 0 bases, and 11 bases lay between the germline ends. Looked up from germline, CDR1 is MNHNY and CDR2 is SVGAGI (reference sequence). CDR3 bases: TGTGCCAGCAGTCCGCGGGGTCGCTCCTACAATGAGCAGTTCTTC. Its protein product is CASSPRGRSYNEQFF.

This clone was counted only a few times. V gene TRBV4-2 combines with J gene TRBJ2-2, with 8 positions matching TRBD2. In germline, CDR1 is LGHNA, CDR2 YNFKEQ. CDR3 length: 17 residues. The V gene end was trimmed by 1 base and the J gene end by 6 bases; junction bases not matched to a gene: 10. The DNA of the CDR3 is TGTGCCAGCAGCCAAGGTCCTTACGGGAGGGACTCCGGGGAGCTGTTTTTT. Its translation: CASSQGPYGRDSGELFF.

This clone turned up a few times. V and J are TRBV10-3 and TRBJ2-1; D is possibly TRBD2 (6 bases). Germline lookup yields CDR1 ENHRY and CDR2 SYGVKD. V was trimmed by 4 bases and J by 6 bases, leaving 19 bases between them. The CDR3 is 16 amino acids. The CDR3 sequence: CAISVTGTGSGNEQFF. Here the CDR3 DNA reads TGTGCCATCAGTGTGACCGGGACTGGTTCGGGCAATGAGCAGTTCTTC.

This chain links TRBV9 with TRBJ2-3, with 8 bases matching TRBD1. Trimming took 0 bases from V and 7 from J; bases not matched to a gene: 7. The V gene's germline CDR1 is SGDLS and CDR2 YYNGEE. The CDR3 totals 15 residues. The CDR3 nucleotides are TGTGCCAGCAGCGTAGACAGGGGGATGACAAATACGCAGTATTTT. This sequence encodes CASSVDRGMTNTQYF.

The chain uses TRBV9 and TRBJ2-1; TRBD2 agrees at 10 bases. V was pared by 3 bases and J by 6 bases, with 6 bases of the junction left unmatched. CDR1 and CDR2 (germline): SGDLS, YYNGEE. The CDR3 consists of 15 residues. In DNA form, the CDR3 reads TGTGCCAGCAGCGCCAGGACTAGCGGAGGCAATGAGCAGTTCTTC. Translation: CASSARTSGGNEQFF. The full variable domain, its missing parts supplied by reference TRBV9 and TRBJ2-1, is DSGVTQTPKHLITATGQRVTLRCSPRSGDLSVYWYQQSLDQGLQFLIQYYNGEERAKGNILERFSAQQFPDLHSELNLSSLELGDSALYFCASSARTSGGNEQFFGPGTRLTVL.

This chain uses TRBV7-2 with TRBJ2-5, with TRBD1 matching 9 bases. The germline CDR1 and CDR2 sequences are SGHTA and FQGNSA. Trimming at V came to 1 base and at J to 5 bases, leaving 8 bases not matched to a gene. The CDR3 extends over 16 amino acids. CDR3 in DNA: TGTGCCAGCAGCTTAGGATTTGGACAGGGGAGGGAGACCCAGTACTTC. This gives the protein CASSLGFGQGRETQYF.

This chain links TRBV28 with TRBJ2-7; no firm D call. V was clipped by 2 bases and J by 2 bases, with 7 bases between them. This CDR3 is built from 13 residues. Germline-derived CDR1 and CDR2 are MDHEN and SYDVKM. CDR3 bases: TGTGCCAGCAGTTTAGGGCAGCCCTACGAGCAGTACTTC. The encoded protein is CASSLGQPYEQYF.

The J gene is TRBJ2-1, the V gene TRBV10-3, with a weak D call TRBD1 (6 bases). Germline CDR1 ENHRY, CDR2 SYGVKD. This CDR3 spans 14 amino acids. Trimming stripped 5 bases from V and 8 bases from J, with 16 bases between. CDR3 in amino acids: CAISTQQGSDEQFF. In nucleotides, the CDR3 is TGTGCCATCAGTACCCAACAGGGTAGCGATGAGCAGTTCTTC.

The chain carries TRBV11-3 and TRBJ1-1, with D maybe TRBD1 (6 bases). CDR3 length equals 14 residues. From germline, CDR1 is SGHNT and CDR2 YENEEA. Trimming pared 2 bases from V and 5 bases from J, leaving 12 bases between. The DNA of the CDR3 is TGTGCCAGCAGCTTATCAGGGGTGAGGACTGAAGCTTTCTTT. Translated, it gives CASSLSGVRTEAFF.

This chain joins TRBV2 and TRBJ1-2, with 9 bases that match TRBD1. Germline V gives CDR1 SNHLY, CDR2 FYNNEI. V gave up 9 bases and J gave up 7 bases; unmatched junction bases: 9. The CDR3 runs 13 residues. Here the CDR3 reads CARDRGGSGGYTF. In nucleotides, the CDR3 is TGTGCCAGAGACAGGGGGGGATCGGGTGGCTACACCTTC.

In this sample, this clone turned up many times. V gene TRBV28 combines with J gene TRBJ1-4, with 10 nucleotides matching TRBD1. Germline-derived CDR1 and CDR2 are MDHEN and SYDVKM. The CDR3 is made up of 13 amino acids. V lost 6 bases to trimming and J lost 7 bases; unmatched junction nucleotides: 2. The CDR3 nucleotides are TGTGCCAGCAGGACAGGGGGCGCTGAAAAACTGTTTTTT. This sequence encodes CASRTGGAEKLFF.

This clone was observed a handful of times. The genes are TRBV30 and TRBJ1-4; 8 bases align to TRBD1. The J segment lost 6 bases and the V segment lost 2 bases, leaving 5 bases of the junction unmatched. This CDR3 region has 14 residues. Germline loops: CDR1 GTSNPN, CDR2 SVGIG (reference sequence). The CDR3 sequence is CAWSLPGQDEKLFF. The CDR3, as DNA: TGTGCCTGGAGTCTCCCGGGACAGGATGAAAAACTGTTTTTT.

This clone was detected a few times. The DNA of the CDR3 is TGCGCCAGCAACCCGCTAGCGGGAGCCTACAATGAGCAGTTCTTC. Translated: CASNPLAGAYNEQFF. The rearrangement links TRBV5-1 to TRBJ2-1, with 10 bases aligning to TRBD2. The CDR3 covers 15 residues. Germline V gene sequence: CDR1 SGHRS, CDR2 YFSETQ. V was pared by 6 bases and J by 2 bases, with 5 bases of the junction left unmatched.

The V and J genes are TRBV29-1 and TRBJ2-1, with 8 bases identical to TRBD2. Germline assignment: CDR1 SQVTM and CDR2 ANQGSEA. The CDR3 has 12 residues. With V trimmed by 8 bases and J by 7 bases, 7 bases remained unmatched. CDR3 residues: CSTGLVFNEQFF. CDR3 bases: TGCAGCACGGGACTAGTGTTTAATGAGCAGTTCTTC.

The chain uses TRBV27 and TRBJ2-7, with unresolved D. Germline lookup yields CDR1 MNHEY and CDR2 SMNVEV (reference sequence). Trimming cost V 4 bases and J 2 bases, with 9 bases left between them. This CDR3 spans 13 amino acids. The CDR3 DNA reads as TGTGCCAGCAGTTATCAGTTCGCCTACGAGCAGTACTTC. This encodes CASSYQFAYEQYF.

This clone showed up just a few times. The chain combines TRBV7-9 with TRBJ1-1, with 8 bases that match TRBD1. Trimming took 5 bases from V and 4 from J; bases not matched to a gene: 9. This CDR3 spans 15 amino acids. CDR1 and CDR2 from the germline V gene are SEHNR and FQNEAQ (reference sequence). In DNA, the CDR3 is TGTGCCAGCAGCCCTCGGACAGGGCAGAGCACTGAAGCTTTCTTT. This encodes CASSPRTGQSTEAFF. The variable domain in full, with the rest retrieved from reference TRBV7-9 and TRBJ1-1, is DTGVSQNPRHKITKRGQNVTFRCDPISEHNRLYWYRQTLGQGPEFLTYFQNEAQLEKSRLLSDRFSAERPKGSFSTLEIQRTEQGDSAMYLCASSPRTGQSTEAFFGQGTRLTVV.

In its sample, this clone was seen a few times. J is TRBJ2-2 and V is TRBV2, with a tentative D call TRBD2 (5 bases). The CDR3 covers 13 residues. Deletions cut 6 bases from V and 0 bases from J, with 5 bases between. Per the germline V gene, CDR1 is SNHLY and CDR2 is FYNNEI. CDR3 DNA: TGTGCCAGCAGGGACTCGAACACCGGGGAGCTGTTTTTT. Translated: CASRDSNTGELFF.

J is TRBJ1-2 and V is TRBV11-2; D unclear. Trimming left V 1 base short and J 4 bases short, with 7 bases between. The CDR3 consists of 13 residues. From germline, CDR1 is SGHAT and CDR2 FQNNGV. CDR3 bases: TGTGCCAGCAGCTTAGGGGAGGGCTATGGCTACACCTTC. It specifies CASSLGEGYGYTF.

The V call is TRBV5-1, the J call TRBJ2-1, with D uncertain. CDR3 size: 11 residues. Germline assignment: CDR1 SGHRS and CDR2 YFSETQ. V was pared by 5 bases and J by 7 bases, with 7 bases between. Here the CDR3 reads CASRLENEQFF. CDR3 bases: TGCGCCAGCAGGCTAGAAAATGAGCAGTTCTTC.

This clone was observed a handful of times. V and J are TRBV27 and TRBJ1-5, with 11 bases aligning to TRBD1. Germline V CDR1 and CDR2: MNHEY, SMNVEV (reference sequence). This CDR3 spans 15 amino acids. The V segment lost 6 bases and the J segment 7 bases; nucleotides outside the gene matches: 8. CDR3 in amino acids: CASRRTGGAGQPQHF. The CDR3 coding sequence is TGTGCCAGCAGACGGACAGGGGGCGCAGGGCAGCCCCAGCATTTT.